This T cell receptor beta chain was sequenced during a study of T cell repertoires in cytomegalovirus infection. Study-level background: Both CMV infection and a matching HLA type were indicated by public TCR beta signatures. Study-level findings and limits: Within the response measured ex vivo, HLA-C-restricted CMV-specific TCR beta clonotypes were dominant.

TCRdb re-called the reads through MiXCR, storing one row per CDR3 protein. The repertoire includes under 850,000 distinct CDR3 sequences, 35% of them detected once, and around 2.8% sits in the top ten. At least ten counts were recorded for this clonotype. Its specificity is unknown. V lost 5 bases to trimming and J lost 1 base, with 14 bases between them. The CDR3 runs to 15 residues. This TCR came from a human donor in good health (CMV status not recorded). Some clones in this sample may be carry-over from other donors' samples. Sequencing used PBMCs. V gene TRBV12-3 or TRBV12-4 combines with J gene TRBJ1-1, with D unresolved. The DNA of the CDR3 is TGTGCCAGCAGTAGACGGGCAGCGTCGAACACTGAAGCTTTCTTT. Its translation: CASSRRAASNTEAFF.